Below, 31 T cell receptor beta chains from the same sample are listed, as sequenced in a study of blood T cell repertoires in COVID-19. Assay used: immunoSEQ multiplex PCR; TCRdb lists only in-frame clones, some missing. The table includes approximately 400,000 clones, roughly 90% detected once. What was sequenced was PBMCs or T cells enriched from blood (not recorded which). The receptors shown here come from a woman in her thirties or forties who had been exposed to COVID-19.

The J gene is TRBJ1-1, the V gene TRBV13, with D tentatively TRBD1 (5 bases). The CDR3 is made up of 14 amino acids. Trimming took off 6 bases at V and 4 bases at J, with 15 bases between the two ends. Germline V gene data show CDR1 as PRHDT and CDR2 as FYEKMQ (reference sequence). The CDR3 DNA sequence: TGTGCCAGCAGGGCCACCCGGAGGGGCACTGAAGCTTTCTTT. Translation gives CASRATRRGTEAFF.

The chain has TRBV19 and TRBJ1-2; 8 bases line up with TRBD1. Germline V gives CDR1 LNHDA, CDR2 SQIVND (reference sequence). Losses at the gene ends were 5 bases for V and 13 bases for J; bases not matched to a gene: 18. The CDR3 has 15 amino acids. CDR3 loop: CASSAFGTGGARGTF. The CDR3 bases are TGTGCCAGTAGTGCCTTTGGCACAGGGGGTGCTCGAGGCACCTTC.

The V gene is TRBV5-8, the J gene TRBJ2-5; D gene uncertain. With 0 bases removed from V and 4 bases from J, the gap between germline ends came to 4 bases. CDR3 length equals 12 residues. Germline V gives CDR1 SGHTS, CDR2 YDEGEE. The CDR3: CASSLVRETQYF. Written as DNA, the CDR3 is TGTGCCAGCAGCTTGGTGAGAGAGACCCAGTACTTC.

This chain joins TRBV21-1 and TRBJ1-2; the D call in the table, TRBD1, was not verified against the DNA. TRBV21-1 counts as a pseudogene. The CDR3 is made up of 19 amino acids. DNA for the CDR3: TGTGCCAGCAGCAATTCGGAGGGGACAGCACCCCGGCTGGGCTATGGCTACACCTTC. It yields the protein CASSNSEGTAPRLGYGYTF.

CDR3 DNA: TGTGCCACCAGCAGAGATCGGAGACTAGCGGGAGGGCGCTCCTACAATGAGCAGTTCTTC. As protein: CATSRDRRLAGGRSYNEQFF. The rearrangement joins TRBV15 to TRBJ2-1, with 14 bases identical to TRBD2. The CDR3 sequence is 20 residues long. V dropped 0 bases and J dropped 0; count of bases not matched to a gene: 7. The V gene's germline CDR1 is LNHNV and CDR2 YYDKDF (reference sequence).

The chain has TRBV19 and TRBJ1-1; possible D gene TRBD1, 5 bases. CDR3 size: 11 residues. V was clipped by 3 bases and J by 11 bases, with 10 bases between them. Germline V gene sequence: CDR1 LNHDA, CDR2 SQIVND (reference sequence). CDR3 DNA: TGTGCCAGTAGTATTGCAGGGTCTGCTTTCTTT. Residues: CASSIAGSAFF.

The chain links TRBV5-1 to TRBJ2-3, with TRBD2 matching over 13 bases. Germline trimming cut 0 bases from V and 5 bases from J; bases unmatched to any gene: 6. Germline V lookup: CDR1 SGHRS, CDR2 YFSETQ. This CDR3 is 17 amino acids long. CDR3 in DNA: TGCGCCAGCAGCTTGGTCGCGGGACTAGCGGGAAGAGATACGCAGTATTTT. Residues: CASSLVAGLAGRDTQYF.

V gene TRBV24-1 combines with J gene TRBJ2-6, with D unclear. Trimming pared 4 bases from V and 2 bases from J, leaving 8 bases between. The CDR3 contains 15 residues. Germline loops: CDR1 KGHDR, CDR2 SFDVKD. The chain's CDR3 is CATSDPSPGANVLTF. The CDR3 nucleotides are TGTGCCACCAGTGACCCATCCCCTGGGGCCAACGTCCTGACTTTC.

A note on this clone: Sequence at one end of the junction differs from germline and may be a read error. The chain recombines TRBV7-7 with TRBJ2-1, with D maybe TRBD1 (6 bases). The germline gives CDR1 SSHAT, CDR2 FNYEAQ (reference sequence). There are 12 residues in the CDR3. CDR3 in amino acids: CASSSTGSEQFF. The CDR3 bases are TGTGCTAGCAGCTCCACAGGGAGTGAGCAGTTCTTC.

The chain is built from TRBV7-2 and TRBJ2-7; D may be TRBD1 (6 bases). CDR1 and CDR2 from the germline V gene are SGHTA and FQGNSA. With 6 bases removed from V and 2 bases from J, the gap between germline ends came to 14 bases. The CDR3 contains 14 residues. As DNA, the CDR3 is TGTGCCAGCAGACCGGACAGATTAACCTACGAGCAGTACTTC. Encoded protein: CASRPDRLTYEQYF.

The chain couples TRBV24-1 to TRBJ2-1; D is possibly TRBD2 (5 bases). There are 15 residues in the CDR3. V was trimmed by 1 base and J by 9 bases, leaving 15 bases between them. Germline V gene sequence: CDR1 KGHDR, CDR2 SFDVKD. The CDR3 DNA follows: TGTGCCACCAGTGATTTATCCGGTCCTAGCACTGAGCAGTTCTTC. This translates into CATSDLSGPSTEQFF.

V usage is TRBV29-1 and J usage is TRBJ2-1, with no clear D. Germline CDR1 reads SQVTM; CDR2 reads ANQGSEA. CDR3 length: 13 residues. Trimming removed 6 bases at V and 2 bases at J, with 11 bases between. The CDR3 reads CSVSRVAYNEQFF. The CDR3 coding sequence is TGCAGCGTCTCCCGGGTAGCCTACAATGAGCAGTTCTTC.

The CDR3: CASSLLPGANGYTF. DNA for the CDR3: TGTGCCAGCAGCTTGCTTCCTGGGGCGAATGGCTACACCTTC. J is TRBJ1-2 and V is TRBV5-6; the D gene is possibly TRBD1 (5 bases). V was cut by 1 base and J by 6 bases, with 13 bases left in between. CDR3 length: 14 amino acids. The germline V gene encodes CDR1 SGHDT and CDR2 YYEEEE.

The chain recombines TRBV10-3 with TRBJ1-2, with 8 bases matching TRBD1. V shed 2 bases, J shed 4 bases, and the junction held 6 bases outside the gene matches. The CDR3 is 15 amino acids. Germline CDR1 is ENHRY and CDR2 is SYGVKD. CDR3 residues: CAISESQGATYGYTF. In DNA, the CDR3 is TGTGCCATCAGTGAGAGTCAGGGGGCGACCTATGGCTACACCTTC.

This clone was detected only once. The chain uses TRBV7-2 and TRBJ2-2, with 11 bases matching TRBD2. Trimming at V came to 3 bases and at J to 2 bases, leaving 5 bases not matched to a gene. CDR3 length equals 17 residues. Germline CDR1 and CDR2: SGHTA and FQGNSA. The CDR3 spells CASSFSGRGLNTGELFF. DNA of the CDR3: TGTGCCAGCAGCTTTAGCGGGAGGGGGCTAAACACCGGGGAGCTGTTTTTT.

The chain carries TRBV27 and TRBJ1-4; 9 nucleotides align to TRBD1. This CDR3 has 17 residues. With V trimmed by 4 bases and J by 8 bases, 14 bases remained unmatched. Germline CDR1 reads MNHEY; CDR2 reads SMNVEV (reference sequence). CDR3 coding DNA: TGTGCCAGCAGTTCCCTACCCTTACAGGGGGCGAGGGAAAAACTGTTTTTT. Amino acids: CASSSLPLQGAREKLFF.

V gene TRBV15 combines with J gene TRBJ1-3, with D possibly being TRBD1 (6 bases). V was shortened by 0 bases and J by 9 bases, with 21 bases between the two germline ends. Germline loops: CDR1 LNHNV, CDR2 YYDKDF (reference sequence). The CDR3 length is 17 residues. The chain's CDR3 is CATSREGHVLKKSTIYF. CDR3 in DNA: TGTGCCACCAGCAGAGAGGGACATGTGCTCAAAAAGAGCACCATATATTTT.

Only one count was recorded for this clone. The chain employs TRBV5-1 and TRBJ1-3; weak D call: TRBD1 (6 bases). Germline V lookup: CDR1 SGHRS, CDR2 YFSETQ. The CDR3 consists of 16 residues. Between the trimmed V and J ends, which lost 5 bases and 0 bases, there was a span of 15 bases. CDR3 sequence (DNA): TGCGCCAGCAGTTCGTCGACAGGCCACTCTGGAAACACCATATATTTT. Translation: CASSSSTGHSGNTIYF.

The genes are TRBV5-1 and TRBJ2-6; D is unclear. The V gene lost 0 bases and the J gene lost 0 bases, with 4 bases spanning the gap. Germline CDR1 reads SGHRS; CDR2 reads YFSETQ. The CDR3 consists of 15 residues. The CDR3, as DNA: TGCGCCAGCAGCTTGGACGGCTCTGGGGCCAACGTCCTGACTTTC. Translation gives CASSLDGSGANVLTF.

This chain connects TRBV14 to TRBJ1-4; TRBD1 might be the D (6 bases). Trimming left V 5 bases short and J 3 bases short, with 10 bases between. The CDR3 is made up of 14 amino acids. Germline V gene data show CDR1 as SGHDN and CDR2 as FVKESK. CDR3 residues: CASSLQGANEKLFF. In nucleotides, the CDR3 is TGTGCCAGCAGCTTACAGGGTGCTAATGAAAAACTGTTTTTT. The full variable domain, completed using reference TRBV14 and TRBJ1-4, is EAGVTQFPSHSVIEKGQTVTLRCDPISGHDNLYWYRRVMGKEIKFLLHFVKESKQDESGMPNNRFLAERTGGTYSTLKVQPAELEDSGVYFCASSLQGANEKLFFGSGTQLSVL.

The CDR3 protein is CASSQDQGKSYNEQFF. CDR3 coding DNA: TGCGCCAGCAGTCAAGACCAGGGTAAATCCTACAATGAGCAGTTCTTC. The chain is built from TRBV23-1 and TRBJ2-1; TRBD1 might be the D (5 bases). TRBV23-1 is marked as an open reading frame, function uncertain. Trimming stripped 2 bases from V and 1 base from J, with 12 bases between. The CDR3 consists of 16 residues.

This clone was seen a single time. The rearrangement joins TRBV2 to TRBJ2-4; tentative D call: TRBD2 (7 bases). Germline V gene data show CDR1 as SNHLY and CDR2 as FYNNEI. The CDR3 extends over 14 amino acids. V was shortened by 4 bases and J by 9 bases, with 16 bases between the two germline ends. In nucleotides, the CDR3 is TGTGCCAGCAGTGGGTTGGCGAGGGGGGGCATTCAGTACTTC. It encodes CASSGLARGGIQYF.

The CDR3 protein is CASSVPEDLNTGELFF. In DNA form, the CDR3 reads TGTGCCAGCAGCGTACCGGAGGATCTTAACACCGGGGAGCTGTTTTTT. The gene calls are TRBV9 and TRBJ2-2, with D possibly TRBD2 on 5 matching bases. Germline V gives CDR1 SGDLS, CDR2 YYNGEE. The CDR3 runs 16 residues. V lost 1 base, J lost 2 bases, and 12 bases lay in between.

CDR3 DNA: TGTGCCAGCAGCTTCTGGAACGGGAGAGGCAATGAGCAGTTCTTC. Amino acids: CASSFWNGRGNEQFF. The J gene is TRBJ2-1, the V gene TRBV5-6, with D perhaps matching TRBD2 (6 bases). CDR3 length: 15 residues. Germline CDR1 SGHDT, CDR2 YYEEEE. Trimming took 2 bases from V and 6 from J, leaving 15 bases between them. Filled out from reference TRBV5-6 and TRBJ2-1, the complete variable domain reads DAGVTQSPTHLIKTRGQQVTLRCSPKSGHDTVSWYQQALGQGPQFIFQYYEEEERQRGNFPDRFSGHQFPNYSSELNVNALLLGDSALYLCASSFWNGRGNEQFFGPGTRLTVL.

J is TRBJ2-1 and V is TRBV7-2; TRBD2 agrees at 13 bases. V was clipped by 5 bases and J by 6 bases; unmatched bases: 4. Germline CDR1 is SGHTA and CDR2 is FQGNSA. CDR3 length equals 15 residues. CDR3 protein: CASSIRLAGGNEQFF. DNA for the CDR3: TGTGCCAGCAGCATCAGACTAGCGGGAGGCAATGAGCAGTTCTTC.

This chain's CDR3 is CSVEGDSGGERMNTEAFF. The CDR3, as DNA: TGCAGCGTTGAAGGTGATTCAGGGGGCGAAAGAATGAACACTGAAGCTTTCTTT. The chain recombines TRBV29-1 with TRBJ1-1; 8 positions match TRBD1. The V gene end was trimmed by 1 base and the J gene end by 0 bases; junction bases not matched to a gene: 13. Germline V CDR1 and CDR2: SQVTM, ANQGSEA. CDR3 length equals 18 residues.

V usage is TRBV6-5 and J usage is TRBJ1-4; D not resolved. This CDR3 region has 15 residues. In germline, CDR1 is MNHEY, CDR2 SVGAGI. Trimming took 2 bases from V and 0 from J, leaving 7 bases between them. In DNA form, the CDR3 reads TGTGCCAGCAGTTACGACGGGGCAACTAATGAAAAACTGTTTTTT. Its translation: CASSYDGATNEKLFF.

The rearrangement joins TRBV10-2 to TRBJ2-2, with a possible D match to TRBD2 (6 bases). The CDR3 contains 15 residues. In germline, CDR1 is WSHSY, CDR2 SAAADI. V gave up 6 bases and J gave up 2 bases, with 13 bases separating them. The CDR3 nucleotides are TGCGCCAGCAGAACGGGACTCCAAAACACCGGGGAGCTGTTTTTT. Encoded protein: CASRTGLQNTGELFF.

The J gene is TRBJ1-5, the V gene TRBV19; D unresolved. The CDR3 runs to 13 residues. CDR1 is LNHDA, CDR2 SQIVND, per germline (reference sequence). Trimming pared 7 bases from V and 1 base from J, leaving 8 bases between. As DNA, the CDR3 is TGTGCCAGTACTCCCCAGAGCAATCAGCCCCAGCATTTT. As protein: CASTPQSNQPQHF.

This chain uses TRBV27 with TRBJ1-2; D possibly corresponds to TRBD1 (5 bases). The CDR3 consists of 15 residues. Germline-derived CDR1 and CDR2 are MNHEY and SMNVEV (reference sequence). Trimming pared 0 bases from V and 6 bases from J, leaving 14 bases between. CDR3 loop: CASSLSGAALDGYTF. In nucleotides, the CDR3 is TGTGCCAGCAGTTTATCAGGGGCCGCATTAGATGGCTACACCTTC.

The CDR3 bases are TGTGCCACCAGCAGAGATCCAGGGGCGGAAAAACTGTTTTTT. Translated, it gives CATSRDPGAEKLFF. The V gene is TRBV15, the J gene TRBJ1-4, with D tentatively TRBD1 (6 bases). Trimming left V 0 bases short and J 8 bases short, with 10 bases between. This CDR3 is 14 amino acids long. Germline loops: CDR1 LNHNV, CDR2 YYDKDF (reference sequence).